A single sample is the source of the 30 T cell receptor beta chains below, sequenced in a study of blood T cell repertoires in COVID-19. The table came from immunoSEQ multiplex PCR; TCRdb's copy has only in-frame clones and leaves some out. The sample lists about 190,000 clones; roughly 85% were seen once. Source material: peripheral blood. These receptors were collected from a woman between 70 and 85 years old with acute or convalescent COVID-19.

The V call is TRBV11-2, the J call TRBJ2-1, with 9 bases lining up with TRBD2. Looked up from germline, CDR1 is SGHAT and CDR2 is FQNNGV. The CDR3 runs 15 residues. With V trimmed by 4 bases and J by 4 bases, 5 bases remained unmatched. CDR3 sequence: CASSSGLAEYNEQFF. DNA of the CDR3: TGTGCCAGCAGCTCGGGACTAGCAGAATACAATGAGCAGTTCTTC.

The gene calls are TRBV19 and TRBJ1-1, with 7 bases that match TRBD1. Germline V gene sequence: CDR1 LNHDA, CDR2 SQIVND (reference sequence). The CDR3 extends over 14 amino acids. With 5 bases clipped from V and 1 base from J, the junction kept 4 bases outside the gene matches. The CDR3 loop is CASSPPGGNTEAFF. The CDR3 region has the DNA TGTGCCAGTAGTCCGCCAGGGGGGAACACTGAAGCTTTCTTT.

Only a few counts were recorded for this clone. CDR3 in amino acids: CASSRSTGLGNQPQHF. Written as DNA, the CDR3 is TGTGCCAGCAGTCGCTCCACAGGGCTGGGCAATCAGCCCCAGCATTTT. The chain joins TRBV27 to TRBJ1-5, with D possibly being TRBD1 (6 bases). Trimming took 5 bases from V and 2 from J, leaving 16 bases between them. CDR3 length: 16 residues. Germline V CDR1 and CDR2: MNHEY, SMNVEV (reference sequence).

This clone showed up just once. This chain uses TRBV5-1 with TRBJ2-2; D not resolved. V lost 4 bases and J 0 bases, leaving 13 bases between the germline ends. Germline CDR1 SGHRS, CDR2 YFSETQ. The CDR3 length is 16 residues. CDR3 protein: CASSREDISNTGELFF. CDR3 coding DNA: TGCGCCAGCAGCCGTGAAGACATATCGAACACCGGGGAGCTGTTTTTT.

The chain has TRBV30 and TRBJ2-7; 7 nucleotides agree with TRBD2. V was pared by 2 bases and J by 4 bases, with 14 bases of the junction left unmatched. Germline V lookup: CDR1 GTSNPN, CDR2 SVGIG (reference sequence). The CDR3 extends over 16 amino acids. The DNA for the CDR3 is TGTGCCTGGAGTCCGCGGGGGAGGGCGGTTTTATACGAGCAGTACTTC. It specifies CAWSPRGRAVLYEQYF.

V is TRBV5-1 and J is TRBJ2-2; 7 bases match TRBD1. V trimming: 4 bases; J trimming: 0 bases; junction bases outside the gene matches: 9. The CDR3 extends over 17 amino acids. Germline V gives CDR1 SGHRS, CDR2 YFSETQ. The CDR3 DNA sequence: TGCGCCAGCAGCCCTTCTGCCGGGACAGCGAACACCGGGGAGCTGTTTTTT. Amino acid sequence: CASSPSAGTANTGELFF.

V gene TRBV6-2 or TRBV6-3 combines with J gene TRBJ1-5; D is perhaps TRBD1 (6 bases). Trimming took off 5 bases at V and 5 bases at J, with 16 bases between the two ends. The CDR3 sequence is 15 residues long. CDR1 and CDR2 (germline): MNHEY, SVGEGT. The CDR3 DNA follows: TGTGCCAGCAGTGACCATACAGGGCCATATCAGCCCCAGCATTTT. The encoded protein is CASSDHTGPYQPQHF.

This chain links TRBV19 with TRBJ1-1, with TRBD1 matching over 8 bases. Unmatched junction bases numbered 8, after V lost 4 bases and J lost 4 bases. Germline CDR1 reads LNHDA; CDR2 reads SQIVND (reference sequence). The CDR3 extends over 15 amino acids. CDR3 loop: CASSTPGQGITEAFF. In nucleotides, the CDR3 is TGTGCCAGTAGTACTCCTGGACAGGGAATCACTGAAGCTTTCTTT.

This chain connects TRBV7-9 to TRBJ2-1, with D perhaps matching TRBD1 (6 bases). Germline V CDR1 and CDR2: SEHNR, FQNEAQ (reference sequence). This CDR3 spans 12 amino acids. With 5 bases removed from V and 7 bases from J, the gap between germline ends came to 9 bases. This chain's CDR3 is CASSGQINEQFF. The CDR3 DNA sequence: TGTGCCAGCAGCGGACAGATTAATGAGCAGTTCTTC. The entire variable domain, with the rest obtained from reference TRBV7-9 and TRBJ2-1, is as follows: DTGVSQNPRHKITKRGQNVTFRCDPISEHNRLYWYRQTLGQGPEFLTYFQNEAQLEKSRLLSDRFSAERPKGSFSTLEIQRTEQGDSAMYLCASSGQINEQFFGPGTRLTVL.

The chain has TRBV7-2 and TRBJ2-5; 9 bases line up with TRBD2. This CDR3 spans 18 amino acids. The junction had 8 bases not matched to a gene; V was cut back by 0 bases and J by 0 bases. In germline, CDR1 is SGHTA, CDR2 FQGNSA. CDR3 sequence: CASSLASLGGRDQETQYF. The DNA of the CDR3 is TGTGCCAGCAGCTTAGCGTCCCTTGGCGGGAGGGACCAAGAGACCCAGTACTTC. The full variable domain, in which reference TRBV7-2 and TRBJ2-5 provide the parts outside the CDR3, is GAGVSQSPSNKVTEKGKDVELRCDPISGHTALYWYRQSLGQGLEFLIYFQGNSAPDKSGLPSDRFSAERTGGSVSTLTIQRTQQEDSAVYLCASSLASLGGRDQETQYFGPGTRLLVL.

This chain joins TRBV7-9 and TRBJ2-2, with 11 bases lining up with TRBD1. The J segment lost 4 bases and the V segment lost 6 bases, leaving 4 bases of the junction unmatched. This CDR3 is built from 15 residues. Germline V gives CDR1 SEHNR, CDR2 FQNEAQ (reference sequence). In DNA form, the CDR3 reads TGTGCCAGCAGTAGGACAGGGGGCCCCACCGGGGAGCTGTTTTTT. Its protein is CASSRTGGPTGELFF.

This chain joins TRBV19 and TRBJ2-5; D uncertain. This CDR3 has 14 amino acids. V dropped 1 base and J dropped 2 bases, with 8 bases sitting between them. Germline V CDR1 and CDR2: LNHDA, SQIVND (reference sequence). In nucleotides, the CDR3 is TGTGCCAGTAGTATAGGGCTAGTACAAGAGACCCAGTACTTC. This gives the protein CASSIGLVQETQYF.

The chain has TRBV5-8 and TRBJ2-1; D ambiguous. This CDR3 is built from 18 residues. Trimming took off 7 bases at V and 8 bases at J, with 31 bases between the two ends. Germline-derived CDR1 and CDR2 are SGHTS and YDEGEE. The CDR3 here is CASPNWAGHEKSVDEQFF. The CDR3, as DNA: TGTGCCAGCCCCAATTGGGCAGGCCATGAGAAATCGGTGGATGAGCAGTTCTTC.

V gene TRBV10-3 combines with J gene TRBJ1-1; D not resolved. Germline V CDR1 and CDR2: ENHRY, SYGVKD. CDR3 length: 13 amino acids. The germline V and J ends were trimmed by 7 bases and 3 bases, with 12 bases remaining between them. This chain's CDR3 is CAIKEEGYTEAFF. CDR3 coding DNA: TGTGCCATCAAGGAGGAGGGTTACACTGAAGCTTTCTTT.

This chain uses TRBV7-2 with TRBJ1-2; a weak D match, TRBD1 (5 bases). CDR3 length: 13 amino acids. Germline CDR1 reads SGHTA; CDR2 reads FQGNSA. V was clipped by 2 bases and J by 3 bases, with 7 bases between them. The CDR3 bases are TGTGCCAGCAGCTTACCAGGGTACTATGGCTACACCTTC. It codes for CASSLPGYYGYTF.

The chain recombines TRBV5-1 with TRBJ2-3; 15 bases are shared with TRBD2. Trimming at V came to 7 bases and at J to 2 bases, leaving 8 bases not matched to a gene. The CDR3 covers 17 residues. From germline, CDR1 is SGHRS and CDR2 YFSETQ. The CDR3 nucleotides read TGCGCCAGCTCAAGGGGACTAGCGGGAGGCAACACAGATACGCAGTATTTT. Translated, it gives CASSRGLAGGNTDTQYF. The full variable domain, with the rest looked up from reference TRBV5-1 and TRBJ2-3, is KAGVTQTPRYLIKTRGQQVTLSCSPISGHRSVSWYQQTPGQGLQFLFEYFSETQRNKGNFPGRFSGRQFSNSRSEMNVSTLELGDSALYLCASSRGLAGGNTDTQYFGPGTRLTVL.

The chain is built from TRBV7-8 and TRBJ2-7; possibly TRBD1 for D (5 bases). Trimming stripped 2 bases from V and 10 bases from J, with 15 bases between. Germline loops: CDR1 SGHVS, CDR2 FQNEAQ. CDR3 size: 13 residues. The CDR3 sequence is CASSLILQGEQYF. CDR3 nucleotides: TGTGCCAGCAGCTTAATCCTCCAGGGTGAACAGTACTTC.

The V gene is TRBV4-1, the J gene TRBJ2-3, with TRBD2 matching over 9 bases. The J segment lost 5 bases and the V segment lost 1 base, leaving 4 bases of the junction unmatched. Germline-derived CDR1 and CDR2 are MGHRA and YSYEKL. The CDR3 sequence is 15 residues long. In DNA, the CDR3 is TGCGCCAGCAGCCAAGTTTCAGCGGGAGGAGATACGCAGTATTTT. The encoded protein is CASSQVSAGGDTQYF.

This clone was counted once. The chain has TRBV18 and TRBJ1-5; D call uncertain. The germline V gene has CDR1 KGHSH and CDR2 LQKENI. V was cut by 3 bases and J by 2 bases, with 11 bases left in between. The CDR3 has 15 residues. The CDR3 DNA reads as TGTGCCAGCTCACCCCCCGGCGGTGGCAATCAGCCCCAGCATTTT. It encodes CASSPPGGGNQPQHF.

The V gene is TRBV3-1 (or the pseudogene TRBV3-2), the J gene TRBJ2-1, with TRBD2 as a possible D gene (6 bases). This CDR3 contains 16 residues. Trimming cost V 1 base and J 7 bases, with 17 bases left between them. CDR1 is LGHDT, CDR2 YNNKEL, per germline (reference sequence). The CDR3 region has the DNA TGTGCCAGCAGCCAAGGGAGCAGACTAGTTGTTAATGAGCAGTTCTTC. It translates to CASSQGSRLVVNEQFF.

V gene TRBV13 combines with J gene TRBJ1-5; weak D call: TRBD1 (6 bases). Trimming took 0 bases from V and 8 from J, leaving 8 bases between them. The CDR3 extends over 13 amino acids. Germline V CDR1 and CDR2: PRHDT, FYEKMQ (reference sequence). This CDR3 is CASSLGQGKPQHF. The CDR3, as DNA: TGTGCCAGCAGCTTAGGACAGGGAAAGCCCCAGCATTTT.

V and J are TRBV19 and TRBJ2-7, with a tentative D call TRBD1 (6 bases). The CDR3 is 13 residues long. The germline CDR1 and CDR2 sequences are LNHDA and SQIVND (reference sequence). With 3 bases removed from V and 1 base from J, the gap between germline ends came to 7 bases. CDR3 DNA: TGTGCCAGTAGTATGGGACATTCCTACGAGCAGTACTTC. Its protein product is CASSMGHSYEQYF.

The gene calls are TRBV5-1 and TRBJ2-1, with 7 nucleotides matching TRBD2. Germline lookup yields CDR1 SGHRS and CDR2 YFSETQ. The ends lost 4 bases at V and 7 bases at J; junction bases unmatched: 14. This CDR3 has 16 residues. The CDR3, as DNA: TGCGCCAGCAGCGTGGGGTCTTTTCAGGGAGGGAATGAGCAGTTCTTC. Protein product: CASSVGSFQGGNEQFF.

This clone was observed at least ten times. In DNA, the CDR3 is TGTGCCAGCCACAATTTAGCGGGAACGAACACCGGGGAGCTGTTTTTT. Translated: CASHNLAGTNTGELFF. J is TRBJ2-2 and V is TRBV3-1 (or the pseudogene TRBV3-2), with 8 bases lining up with TRBD2. This CDR3 is built from 16 residues. With V trimmed by 8 bases and J by 0 bases, 8 bases remained unmatched. Germline CDR1 LGHDT, CDR2 YNNKEL (reference sequence).

The rearrangement uses TRBV12-3 or TRBV12-4 and TRBJ2-7; no clear D gene. This CDR3 region has 11 residues. Trimming shortened V by 6 bases and J by 6 bases, and 9 bases separated the two germline ends. The CDR3 protein is CASSRVGEQYF. DNA for the CDR3: TGTGCCAGCAGCCGCGTCGGCGAGCAGTACTTC.

This clone was picked up one time. This chain connects TRBV5-1 to TRBJ1-1; TRBD1 matches at 8 bases. The CDR3 loop spans 14 amino acids. J lost 0 bases, V lost 4 bases, and 2 bases had no gene match. The germline V gene encodes CDR1 SGHRS and CDR2 YFSETQ. The CDR3: CASSPGGLNTEAFF. The CDR3 DNA sequence: TGCGCCAGCAGCCCAGGGGGCCTGAACACTGAAGCTTTCTTT.

This chain uses TRBV19 with TRBJ2-7; 11 bases line up with TRBD2. Germline V lookup: CDR1 LNHDA, CDR2 SQIVND (reference sequence). This CDR3 region has 16 residues. V lost 4 bases to trimming and J lost 2 bases; unmatched junction nucleotides: 7. CDR3 in amino acids: CASSTTLAGGPYEQYF. CDR3 bases: TGTGCCAGTAGTACAACCTTAGCGGGAGGGCCCTACGAGCAGTACTTC.

The chain's CDR3 is CASSLVGGAVGELFF. CDR3 nucleotides: TGTGCCAGCAGCTTGGTTGGGGGGGCGGTCGGGGAGCTGTTTTTT. This chain links TRBV5-4 with TRBJ2-2; TRBD2 is a possible D gene (7 bases). The CDR3 is 15 residues long. Trimming removed 0 bases at V and 7 bases at J, with 13 bases between. Germline CDR1 reads SGHNT; CDR2 reads YYREEE (reference sequence).

The rearrangement uses TRBV7-3 and TRBJ2-3; 7 bases are shared with TRBD2. Germline CDR1 and CDR2: SGHTA and FQGTGA. CDR3 size: 14 residues. V was pared by 4 bases and J by 6 bases, with 7 bases of the junction left unmatched. CDR3 bases: TGTGCCAGCAGCTCCGGACTAGACGTGGATACGCAGTATTTT. Encoded protein: CASSSGLDVDTQYF.

The V gene is TRBV19, the J gene TRBJ1-1, with 9 nucleotides matching TRBD1. The germline V gene has CDR1 LNHDA and CDR2 SQIVND (reference sequence). The V segment lost 5 bases and the J segment 0 bases; nucleotides outside the gene matches: 4. This CDR3 region has 15 residues. The CDR3 sequence: CASSSGTGMNTEAFF. The CDR3 bases are TGTGCCAGTAGTTCAGGGACAGGGATGAACACTGAAGCTTTCTTT.